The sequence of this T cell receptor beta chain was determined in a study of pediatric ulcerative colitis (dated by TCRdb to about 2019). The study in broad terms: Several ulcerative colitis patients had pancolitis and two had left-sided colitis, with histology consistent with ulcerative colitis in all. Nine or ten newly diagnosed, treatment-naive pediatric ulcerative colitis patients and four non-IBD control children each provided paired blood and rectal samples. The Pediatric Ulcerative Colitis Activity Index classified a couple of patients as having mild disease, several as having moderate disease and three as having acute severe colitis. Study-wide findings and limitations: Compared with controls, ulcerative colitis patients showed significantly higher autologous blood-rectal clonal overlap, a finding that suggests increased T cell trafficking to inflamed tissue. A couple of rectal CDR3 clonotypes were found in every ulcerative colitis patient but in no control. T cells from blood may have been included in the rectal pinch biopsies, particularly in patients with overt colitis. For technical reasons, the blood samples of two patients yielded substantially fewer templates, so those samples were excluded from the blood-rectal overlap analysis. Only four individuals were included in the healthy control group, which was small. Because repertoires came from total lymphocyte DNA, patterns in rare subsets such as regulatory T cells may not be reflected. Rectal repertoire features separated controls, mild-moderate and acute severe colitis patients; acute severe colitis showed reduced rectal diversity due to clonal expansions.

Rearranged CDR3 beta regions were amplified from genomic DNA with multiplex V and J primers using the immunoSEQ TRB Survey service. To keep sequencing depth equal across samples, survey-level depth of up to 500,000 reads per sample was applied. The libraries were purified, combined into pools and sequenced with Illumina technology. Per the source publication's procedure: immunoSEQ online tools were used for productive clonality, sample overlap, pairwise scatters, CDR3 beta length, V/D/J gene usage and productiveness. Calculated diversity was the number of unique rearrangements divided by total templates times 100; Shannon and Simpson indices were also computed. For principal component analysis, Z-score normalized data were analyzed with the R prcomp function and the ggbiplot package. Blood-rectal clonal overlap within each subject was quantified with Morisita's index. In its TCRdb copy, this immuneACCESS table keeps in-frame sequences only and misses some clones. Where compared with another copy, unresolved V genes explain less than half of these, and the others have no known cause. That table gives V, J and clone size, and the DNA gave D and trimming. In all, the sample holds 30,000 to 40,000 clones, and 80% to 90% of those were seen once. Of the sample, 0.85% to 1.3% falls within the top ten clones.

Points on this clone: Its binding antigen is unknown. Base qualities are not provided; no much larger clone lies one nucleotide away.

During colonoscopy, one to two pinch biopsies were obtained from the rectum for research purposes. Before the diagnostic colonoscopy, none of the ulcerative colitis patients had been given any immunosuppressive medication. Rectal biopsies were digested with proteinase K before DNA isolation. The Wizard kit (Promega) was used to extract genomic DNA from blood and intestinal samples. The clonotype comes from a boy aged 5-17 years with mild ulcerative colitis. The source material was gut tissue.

At the DNA level, the sequence is TGTGCCAGCAGCGTGGACGGACACAATCAGCCCCAGCATTTT. This gives the protein CASSVDGHNQPQHF. The rearrangement joined TRBV5-6 to TRBJ1-5; tentative D gene TRBD1, with 5 bases matching. CDR1 SGHDT and CDR2 YYEEEE were looked up in the germline V gene. The CDR3 has 14 amino acids, counting the end cysteine and phenylalanine. Only the CDR3 part of the read is kept: 42 bases, read in frame from the first base. A distance of 11 bases separates the germline ends of V and J, which lose 4 bases and 3 bases respectively.